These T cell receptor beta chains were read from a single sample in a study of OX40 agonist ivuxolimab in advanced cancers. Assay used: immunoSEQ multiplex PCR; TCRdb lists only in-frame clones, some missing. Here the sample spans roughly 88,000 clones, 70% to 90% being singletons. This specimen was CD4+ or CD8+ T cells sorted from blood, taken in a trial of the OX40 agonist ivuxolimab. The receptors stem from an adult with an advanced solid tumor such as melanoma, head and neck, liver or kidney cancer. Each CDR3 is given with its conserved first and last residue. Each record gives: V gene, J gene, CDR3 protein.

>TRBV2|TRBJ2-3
CASSISSVSTDTQYF
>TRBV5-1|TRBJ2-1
CASRFGTGEYNEQFF
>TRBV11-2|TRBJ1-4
CASSRGGQTLATNEKLFF
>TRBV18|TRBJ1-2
CASSPRTGDCGYTF
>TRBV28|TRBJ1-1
CASRWNPRAEAFF
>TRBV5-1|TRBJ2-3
CASSPGLAGVPDTQYF
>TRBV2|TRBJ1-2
CASSVRPLPNTF
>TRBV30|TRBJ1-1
CAWDRGNTEAFF
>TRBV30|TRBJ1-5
CAWSVQGSSNQPQHF
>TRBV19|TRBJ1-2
CASRTGEIGYTF
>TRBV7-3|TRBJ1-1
CASSYSGTGMNTEAFF
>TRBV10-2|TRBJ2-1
CASSDKGQISYNEQFF
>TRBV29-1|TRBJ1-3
CSLKLGGGSGNTIYF
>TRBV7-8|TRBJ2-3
CASSSSGRTDTQYF
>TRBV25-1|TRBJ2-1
CASSVEWGGDEQFF
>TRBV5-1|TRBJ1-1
CASSEDTNTEAFF